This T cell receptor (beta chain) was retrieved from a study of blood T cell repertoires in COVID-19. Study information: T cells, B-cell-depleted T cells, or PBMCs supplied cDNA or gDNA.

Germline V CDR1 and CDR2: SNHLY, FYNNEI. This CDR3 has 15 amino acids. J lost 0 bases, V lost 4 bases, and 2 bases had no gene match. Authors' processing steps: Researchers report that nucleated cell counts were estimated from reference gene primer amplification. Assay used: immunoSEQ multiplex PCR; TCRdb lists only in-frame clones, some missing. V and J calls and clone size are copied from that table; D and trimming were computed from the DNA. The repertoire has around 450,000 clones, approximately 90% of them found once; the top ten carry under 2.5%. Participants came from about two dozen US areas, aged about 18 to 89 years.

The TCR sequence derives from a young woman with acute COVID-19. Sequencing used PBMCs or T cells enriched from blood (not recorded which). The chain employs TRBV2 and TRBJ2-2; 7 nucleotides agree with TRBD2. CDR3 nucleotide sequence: TGTGCCAGCAGTGCTAGCGGTTCGAACACCGGGGAGCTGTTTTTT. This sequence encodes CASSASGSNTGELFF.